The 32 T cell receptor beta chains below come from one sample, sequenced in a study of T cells in localized non-small cell lung cancer. Assay used: immunoSEQ multiplex PCR; TCRdb lists only in-frame clones, some missing. The table has roughly 50,000 clones, about nine tenths seen once; the top ten hold nearly 20%. Source: peripheral blood, taken before any cancer treatment. The source of these receptors is a man aged 40 to 69 with stage I lung adenocarcinoma.

The chain employs TRBV9 and TRBJ2-5, with D tentatively TRBD1 (6 bases). The CDR3 loop spans 16 amino acids. The V end was cut by 3 bases, the J end by 5 bases, with 20 bases between. Germline V gene sequence: CDR1 SGDLS, CDR2 YYNGEE. The chain's CDR3 is CASSAGTSPPRETQYF. The CDR3, as DNA: TGTGCCAGCAGCGCCGGGACATCCCCTCCTCGGGAGACCCAGTACTTC.

The chain uses TRBV7-9 and TRBJ2-7, with 10 nucleotides matching TRBD2. The length of the CDR3 is 17 residues. CDR1 and CDR2 (germline): SEHNR, FQNEAQ (reference sequence). The J segment lost 3 bases and the V segment lost 6 bases, leaving 14 bases of the junction unmatched. CDR3 region: CASSSLGLADLFYEQYF. CDR3 nucleotide sequence: TGTGCCAGCAGTTCCCTTGGACTAGCGGACCTCTTCTACGAGCAGTACTTC.

This clone occurred once. The chain combines TRBV7-9 with TRBJ2-7, with 7 bases matching TRBD2. Germline V gene data show CDR1 as SEHNR and CDR2 as FQNEAQ (reference sequence). V was pared by 3 bases and J by 5 bases, with 7 bases of the junction left unmatched. The CDR3 is 14 residues long. The CDR3: CASSFQAGVDEQYF. In DNA, the CDR3 is TGTGCCAGCAGCTTTCAGGCGGGGGTAGACGAGCAGTACTTC.

This chain connects TRBV7-3 to TRBJ2-5; 9 nucleotides line up with TRBD2. The trim removed 2 bases at V and 5 bases at J, leaving 6 bases unmatched. This CDR3 comprises 15 residues. Germline loops: CDR1 SGHTA, CDR2 FQGTGA. CDR3 loop: CASSLGSGRVETQYF. The DNA of the CDR3 is TGTGCCAGCAGCTTAGGTAGCGGGAGAGTCGAGACCCAGTACTTC.

The chain couples TRBV4-3 to TRBJ2-3; possibly TRBD1 or TRBD2 for D (5 bases each). Germline CDR1 reads LGHNA; CDR2 reads YSLEER. Trimming removed 1 base from V and 2 bases from J, with 13 bases in between. This CDR3 is 16 amino acids long. The CDR3 is CASSQGVMGTTDTQYF. In nucleotides, the CDR3 is TGCGCCAGCAGCCAAGGCGTTATGGGGACCACAGATACGCAGTATTTT.

V usage is TRBV9 and J usage is TRBJ2-1; no firm D call. The V and J ends lost 2 bases and 1 base respectively, with 10 bases between them. Germline V lookup: CDR1 SGDLS, CDR2 YYNGEE. This CDR3 comprises 15 residues. The CDR3, as DNA: TGTGCCAGCAGCGTTTTAGGTAGTTCCTACAATGAGCAGTTCTTC. It encodes CASSVLGSSYNEQFF.

This clone was seen only once. The chain combines TRBV28 with TRBJ1-2; D gene ambiguous. This CDR3 is built from 12 residues. V was cut by 3 bases and J by 8 bases, with 10 bases left in between. CDR1 is MDHEN, CDR2 SYDVKM, per germline. CDR3 amino acids: CASSFRSRGYTF. DNA for the CDR3: TGTGCCAGCAGTTTTCGGAGCAGGGGCTACACCTTC.

The rearrangement links TRBV7-6 to TRBJ2-2; a weak D match, TRBD2 (6 bases). With 3 bases removed from V and 0 bases from J, the gap between germline ends came to 8 bases. CDR1 SGHVS and CDR2 FNYEAQ come from the germline V gene. There are 15 residues in the CDR3. CDR3 amino acids: CASSFGGTNTGELFF. CDR3 nucleotides: TGTGCCAGCAGCTTCGGGGGAACGAACACCGGGGAGCTGTTTTTT.

This chain links TRBV6-1 with TRBJ1-5; a possible D gene is TRBD1 (6 bases). CDR1 is MNHNS, CDR2 SASEGT, per germline. The CDR3 covers 13 residues. V shed 5 bases and J shed 3 bases, with 8 bases lying between them. The CDR3 region has the DNA TGTGCCAGCAGTCGACAGGTCAATCAGCCCCAGCATTTT. It specifies CASSRQVNQPQHF.

V and J are TRBV2 and TRBJ2-1; 7 positions agree with TRBD2. Germline CDR1 is SNHLY and CDR2 is FYNNEI. V dropped 8 bases and J dropped 3; count of bases not matched to a gene: 13. This CDR3 comprises 16 residues. CDR3 amino acids: CASRGGGPAFYNEQFF. The CDR3 DNA sequence: TGTGCCAGCCGCGGCGGGGGTCCAGCCTTCTACAATGAGCAGTTCTTC. The entire variable domain, with the rest obtained from reference TRBV2 and TRBJ2-1, is as follows: EPEVTQTPSHQVTQMGQEVILRCVPISNHLYFYWYRQILGQKVEFLVSFYNNEISEKSEIFDDQFSVERPDGSNFTLKIRSTKLEDSAMYFCASRGGGPAFYNEQFFGPGTRLTVL.

The chain uses TRBV11-2 and TRBJ2-7; TRBD2 aligns across 11 bases. V shed 7 bases, J shed 0 bases, and the junction held 2 bases outside the gene matches. The CDR3 covers 14 residues. CDR1 SGHAT and CDR2 FQNNGV come from the germline V gene. The CDR3 sequence is CASIAGGSSYEQYF. CDR3 nucleotides: TGTGCCAGCATAGCGGGAGGGAGCTCCTACGAGCAGTACTTC. Complete variable domain (other parts from reference TRBV11-2 and TRBJ2-7): EAGVAQSPRYKIIEKRQSVAFWCNPISGHATLYWYQQILGQGPKLLIQFQNNGVVDDSQLPKDRFSAERLKGVDSTLKIQPAKLEDSAVYLCASIAGGSSYEQYFGPGTRLTVT.

The CDR3 nucleotides read TGCGCCAGCAGCTTTAATGTGGGCCTGAGGTCCGCTGAAGCTTTCTTT. Translation gives CASSFNVGLRSAEAFF. V and J are TRBV5-1 and TRBJ1-1; D gene uncertain. V was trimmed by 2 bases and J by 6 bases, leaving 20 bases between them. Germline CDR1 and CDR2: SGHRS and YFSETQ. CDR3 size: 16 residues.

V is TRBV11-3 and J is TRBJ2-2; D gene unclear. Trimming cost V 3 bases and J 4 bases, with 6 bases left between them. CDR3 length: 13 amino acids. In germline, CDR1 is SGHNT, CDR2 YENEEA. CDR3 in amino acids: CASSFRFTGELFF. CDR3 DNA: TGTGCCAGCAGCTTTAGATTCACCGGGGAGCTGTTTTTT. Together with reference TRBV11-3 and TRBJ2-2, the CDR3 gives the full variable domain: EAGVVQSPRYKIIEKKQPVAFWCNPISGHNTLYWYLQNLGQGPELLIRYENEEAVDDSQLPKDRFSAERLKGVDSTLKIQPAELGDSAVYLCASSFRFTGELFFGEGSRLTVL.

The chain joins TRBV10-2 to TRBJ2-5; perhaps D is TRBD1 or TRBD2 (5 bases each). V lost 6 bases to trimming and J lost 3 bases, with 14 bases between them. The CDR3 consists of 14 residues. Germline CDR1 reads WSHSY; CDR2 reads SAAADI. CDR3 nucleotides: TGCGCCAGCAGAACCGGGACGAGCAAAGAGACCCAGTACTTC. It translates to CASRTGTSKETQYF.

By its share, this clone is medium-sized (0.01 to 0.1%). The V call is TRBV4-3, the J call TRBJ2-7; D is unresolved. The CDR3 length is 15 residues. Germline V gene lookup returns CDR1 LGHNA and CDR2 YSLEER. Trimming pared 0 bases from V and 0 bases from J, leaving 9 bases between. This CDR3 reads CASSQDPGPSYEQYF. CDR3 bases: TGCGCCAGCAGCCAAGACCCGGGCCCCTCCTACGAGCAGTACTTC.

This chain uses TRBV12-5 with TRBJ2-2; perhaps TRBD2 as D (6 bases). CDR3 length equals 16 residues. The V gene lost 4 bases and the J gene lost 4 bases, with 16 bases spanning the gap. CDR1 is LGHNT and CDR2 is FRNRAP in the germline V gene. CDR3 loop: CASGWARSGSTGELFF. DNA for the CDR3: TGTGCTAGTGGTTGGGCACGTAGCGGATCCACCGGGGAGCTGTTTTTT.

In this sample, this clone turned up once. The genes are TRBV28 and TRBJ2-2; D unclear. The V gene's germline CDR1 is MDHEN and CDR2 SYDVKM. The CDR3 is 13 amino acids. Trimming pared 5 bases from V and 3 bases from J, leaving 7 bases between. The CDR3 protein is CASSPRHTGELFF. Here the CDR3 DNA reads TGTGCCAGCAGTCCAAGGCACACCGGGGAGCTGTTTTTT.

V usage is TRBV28 and J usage is TRBJ2-7; TRBD2 is a possible D gene (5 bases). The CDR3 runs 13 residues. Germline V lookup: CDR1 MDHEN, CDR2 SYDVKM. V dropped 2 bases and J dropped 5 bases, with 10 bases sitting between them. CDR3 region: CASSLPGVHEQYF. The CDR3, as DNA: TGTGCCAGCAGTTTACCCGGGGTCCACGAGCAGTACTTC.

This chain connects TRBV5-4 to TRBJ2-1; weak D call: TRBD1 (5 bases). The CDR3 length is 13 residues. The germline CDR1 and CDR2 sequences are SGHNT and YYREEE (reference sequence). V shed 6 bases and J shed 5 bases, with 12 bases lying between them. The CDR3 region is CASNVGQNNEQFF. DNA for the CDR3: TGTGCCAGCAATGTCGGACAAAACAATGAGCAGTTCTTC.

This clone was seen more than once but under ten times. The rearrangement uses TRBV19 and TRBJ1-4; weak D call: TRBD1 (5 bases). Germline V gene sequence: CDR1 LNHDA, CDR2 SQIVND (reference sequence). The germline V and J ends were trimmed by 8 bases and 8 bases, with 15 bases remaining between them. This CDR3 is built from 13 residues. In nucleotides, the CDR3 is TGTGCCAGTGGGGCAGGGAGGTACGAAAAACTGTTTTTT. It specifies CASGAGRYEKLFF.

This chain uses TRBV2 with TRBJ2-5; TRBD1 agrees at 8 bases. From germline, CDR1 is SNHLY and CDR2 FYNNEI. V gave up 7 bases and J gave up 3 bases; unmatched junction bases: 4. The CDR3 is made up of 13 amino acids. The CDR3 region has the DNA TGTGCCAGCAAGCAGGGGGCGGAAGAGACCCAGTACTTC. Protein: CASKQGAEETQYF.

Worth noting for this clone: The junction differs from germline at one of its ends, possibly a read error. The gene calls are TRBV7-7 and TRBJ2-3; D tentatively fits TRBD1 or TRBD2 (5 bases each). Germline V gives CDR1 SSHAT, CDR2 FNYEAQ (reference sequence). This CDR3 contains 15 residues. In DNA form, the CDR3 reads TGTGCTAGCAGCTCCCGGACTGGGGGATTAGATACGCAGTATTTT. This codes for CASSSRTGGLDTQYF.

J is TRBJ1-1 and V is TRBV28; D might be TRBD1 (5 bases). CDR3 length: 16 amino acids. Germline values: CDR1 MDHEN, CDR2 SYDVKM. Trimming left V 3 bases short and J 0 bases short, with 14 bases between. CDR3 in amino acids: CASSFQGGRLNTEAFF. The CDR3 region has the DNA TGTGCCAGCAGTTTTCAGGGCGGTAGATTGAACACTGAAGCTTTCTTT. Based on the CDR3 plus reference TRBV28 and TRBJ1-1, the full variable domain is DVKVTQSSRYLVKRTGEKVFLECVQDMDHENMFWYRQDPGLGLRLIYFSYDVKMKEKGDIPEGYSVSREKKERFSLILESASTNQTSMYLCASSFQGGRLNTEAFFGQGTRLTVV.

In its sample, this clone was seen once. This rearrangement joins TRBV27 to TRBJ1-2; D gene unclear. From germline, CDR1 is MNHEY and CDR2 SMNVEV (reference sequence). V lost 2 bases, J lost 3 bases, and 7 bases lay in between. CDR3 size: 13 residues. The CDR3 DNA reads as TGTGCCAGCAGTTTAAGTAAAGACTATGGCTACACCTTC. It encodes CASSLSKDYGYTF.

The chain has TRBV18 and TRBJ1-1; 10 bases are shared with TRBD1. The V segment lost 2 bases and the J segment 5 bases; nucleotides outside the gene matches: 2. The CDR3 extends over 14 amino acids. Per the germline V gene, CDR1 is KGHSH and CDR2 is LQKENI. CDR3 coding DNA: TGTGCCAGCTCACCAAGGACAGGGGGTACTGAAGCTTTCTTT. Amino acids: CASSPRTGGTEAFF.

V usage is TRBV9 and J usage is TRBJ2-2; TRBD2 matches at 7 bases. There are 15 residues in the CDR3. The germline V gene has CDR1 SGDLS and CDR2 YYNGEE. Germline trimming cut 2 bases from V and 0 bases from J; bases unmatched to any gene: 1. CDR3: CASSVLAANTGELFF. The CDR3 coding sequence is TGTGCCAGCAGCGTCCTAGCGGCGAACACCGGGGAGCTGTTTTTT.

The genes are TRBV21-1 and TRBJ2-7; the D call of TRBD2 is as the table states it, not checked on the DNA. TRBV21-1 is marked as a pseudogene. This CDR3 comprises 18 residues. This CDR3 is CASSATFLSAGGTYEQYF. The CDR3 DNA reads TGTGCCAGCAGCGCCACCTTTTTGTCAGCGGGAGGAACCTACGAGCAGTACTTC.

The gene calls are TRBV7-9 and TRBJ2-3; D uncertain. The CDR3 is 12 residues long. CDR1 is SEHNR and CDR2 is FQNEAQ in the germline V gene (reference sequence). V was trimmed by 5 bases and J by 0 bases, leaving 3 bases between them. The CDR3: CASSLSTDTQYF. The CDR3 region has the DNA TGTGCCAGCAGCCTCAGCACAGATACGCAGTATTTT.

Only one count was recorded for this clone. CDR3 nucleotide sequence: TGTGCCAGCACGGGGCGCGAGGAATTTTTTAGTGAAAAACTGTTTTTT. Translated: CASTGREEFFSEKLFF. The chain carries TRBV28 and TRBJ1-4, with a tentative D call TRBD1 (5 bases). Germline V gene lookup returns CDR1 MDHEN and CDR2 SYDVKM. The CDR3 consists of 16 residues. Trimming stripped 7 bases from V and 7 bases from J, with 22 bases between.

The V gene is TRBV30, the J gene TRBJ2-1, with D tentatively TRBD1 or TRBD2 (5 bases each). In germline, CDR1 is GTSNPN, CDR2 SVGIG (reference sequence). V lost 2 bases to trimming and J lost 9 bases, with 11 bases between them. CDR3 length: 12 amino acids. The DNA of the CDR3 is TGTGCCTGGAGTTCCGTTGGGGGTGAGCAGTTCTTC. This encodes CAWSSVGGEQFF.

The rearrangement joins TRBV6-1 to TRBJ1-5; a weak D match, TRBD1 (6 bases). The CDR3 totals 15 residues. CDR1 is MNHNS and CDR2 is SASEGT in the germline V gene. V lost 6 bases, J lost 6 bases, and 18 bases lay in between. CDR3 bases: TGTGCCAGCAGGTCCCAACAGGGATACGGTCAGCCCCAGCATTTT. As protein: CASRSQQGYGQPQHF.

The CDR3, as DNA: TGTGCCAGTAGTGGGACAGGGGGGTTTCAGCCCCAGCATTTT. Translation gives CASSGTGGFQPQHF. V is TRBV19 and J is TRBJ1-5, with TRBD1 matching 11 bases. Unmatched junction bases numbered 3, after V lost 5 bases and J lost 6 bases. The CDR3 consists of 14 residues. Germline V gene data show CDR1 as LNHDA and CDR2 as SQIVND (reference sequence).